Listed here is a single T cell receptor (beta chain). There are 13 residues in the CDR3. V lost 5 bases, J lost 9 bases, and 5 bases stayed unmatched. CDR1 and CDR2 from the germline V gene are MGHRA and YSYEKL. In the source study's methods: How many nucleated cells were present was estimated from reference gene primer amplification. Assay: immunoSEQ multiplex PCR; the TCRdb copy retains only in-frame clones and omits some. That table furnishes V, J and clone size, whereas the DNA furnished D and trimming. The table lists approximately 240,000 clones, approximately 80% of them singletons. The data originate from a study of blood T cell repertoires in COVID-19. The wider study: Acute and convalescent COVID-19 specimens originated in the United States, Italy and Spain. Sample material is recorded as cDNA or gDNA derived from T cells, B-cell-depleted T cells, or PBMCs.

Material: peripheral blood. V usage is TRBV4-1 and J usage is TRBJ1-5; 9 nucleotides line up with TRBD1. This receptor was obtained from a woman older than 75 with active or convalescent COVID-19. CDR3 sequence: CASSSTGGAPQHF. The DNA for the CDR3 is TGCGCCAGCAGCTCGACAGGGGGAGCGCCCCAGCATTTT.